These 18 T cell receptor beta chains were all obtained from the same sample, sequenced in a study of cytomegalovirus exposure and HLA in healthy donors. It was with 60 Vbeta and 13 Jbeta primers that the PCR ran. Using immunoSEQ multiplex PCR, the repertoire was profiled, and TCRdb retains in-frame clones only, with some absent. The table includes about 170,000 clones, about 65% detected once. What was sequenced was PBMCs. These receptors were taken from a girl aged 5-17 years in good health and CMV-seronegative.

The chain has TRBV12-5 and TRBJ2-3, with TRBD2 matching 13 bases. Germline assignment: CDR1 LGHNT and CDR2 FRNRAP. J lost 2 bases, V lost 6 bases, and 5 bases had no gene match. This CDR3 has 16 residues. CDR3 loop: CASGPGLAGNTDTQYF. The DNA of the CDR3 is TGTGCTAGTGGCCCGGGACTAGCGGGGAACACAGATACGCAGTATTTT.

The rearrangement links TRBV6-6 to TRBJ2-7; the match to TRBD2 covers 9 bases. Germline V gene data show CDR1 as MNHNY and CDR2 as SVGAGI (reference sequence). V shed 2 bases, J shed 0 bases, and the junction held 2 bases outside the gene matches. The CDR3 is 15 amino acids. CDR3 sequence: CASSYGTSNSYEQYF. The CDR3 nucleotides read TGTGCCAGCAGTTACGGGACTAGCAACTCCTACGAGCAGTACTTC.

The chain carries TRBV19 and TRBJ1-4; 9 positions match TRBD1. Germline V lookup: CDR1 LNHDA, CDR2 SQIVND (reference sequence). This CDR3 is 16 amino acids long. V gave up 5 bases and J gave up 8 bases; unmatched junction bases: 12. CDR3 region: CASSADPGQGWEKLFF. CDR3 bases: TGTGCCAGTAGTGCTGATCCGGGACAGGGTTGGGAAAAACTGTTTTTT.

The rearrangement joins TRBV7-8 to TRBJ2-7, with D uncertain. Germline assignment: CDR1 SGHVS and CDR2 FQNEAQ. The CDR3 loop spans 15 amino acids. Trimming removed 1 base at V and 0 bases at J, with 10 bases between. The DNA for the CDR3 is TGTGCCAGCAGCTTAGATTCCATTCCCTCCTACGAGCAGTACTTC. Its translation is CASSLDSIPSYEQYF.

J is TRBJ1-2 and V is TRBV5-4, with TRBD1 matching 7 bases. CDR1 is SGHNT and CDR2 is YYREEE in the germline V gene (reference sequence). The CDR3 consists of 16 residues. With 0 bases clipped from V and 4 bases from J, the junction kept 9 bases outside the gene matches. The DNA of the CDR3 is TGTGCCAGCAGCTTGGCAGGGGGACGGGCATTCTATGGCTACACCTTC. Protein: CASSLAGGRAFYGYTF.

This clone was seen a few times. The chain carries TRBV2 and TRBJ2-1, with 12 bases identical to TRBD2. The germline V gene encodes CDR1 SNHLY and CDR2 FYNNEI. J was trimmed by 0 bases and V by 6 bases; bases with no gene match: 3. The CDR3 has 16 residues. The CDR3 loop is CASSVTSGGSYNEQFF. The CDR3 nucleotides read TGTGCCAGCAGCGTGACTAGCGGGGGCTCCTACAATGAGCAGTTCTTC. The full variable domain, completed using reference TRBV2 and TRBJ2-1, is EPEVTQTPSHQVTQMGQEVILRCVPISNHLYFYWYRQILGQKVEFLVSFYNNEISEKSEIFDDQFSVERPDGSNFTLKIRSTKLEDSAMYFCASSVTSGGSYNEQFFGPGTRLTVL.

The chain joins TRBV7-7 to TRBJ2-1, with 15 bases that match TRBD2. Per the germline V gene, CDR1 is SSHAT and CDR2 is FNYEAQ (reference sequence). The CDR3 length is 18 residues. V lost 5 bases to trimming and J lost 0 bases; unmatched junction nucleotides: 5. The CDR3 DNA is TGTGCCAGCAGCGCCGGGACTAGCGGGGGGTTCTCCTACAATGAGCAGTTCTTC. Its protein is CASSAGTSGGFSYNEQFF.

This chain links TRBV11-3 with TRBJ2-3; D is perhaps TRBD1 (6 bases). Germline V gene sequence: CDR1 SGHNT, CDR2 YENEEA. CDR3 size: 15 residues. Trimming took off 5 bases at V and 3 bases at J, with 15 bases between the two ends. CDR3 DNA: TGTGCCAGCAGCACCCGACAGGACGGGACAGATACGCAGTATTTT. Amino acids: CASSTRQDGTDTQYF.

The gene calls are TRBV5-1 and TRBJ2-2; 8 positions agree with TRBD2. J was trimmed by 4 bases and V by 4 bases; bases with no gene match: 9. CDR3 length: 16 amino acids. Germline assignment: CDR1 SGHRS and CDR2 YFSETQ. The CDR3 is CASSRDGRGGTGELFF. CDR3 coding DNA: TGCGCCAGCAGCCGGGACGGTCGGGGGGGCACCGGGGAGCTGTTTTTT. Filled out from reference TRBV5-1 and TRBJ2-2, the complete variable domain reads KAGVTQTPRYLIKTRGQQVTLSCSPISGHRSVSWYQQTPGQGLQFLFEYFSETQRNKGNFPGRFSGRQFSNSRSEMNVSTLELGDSALYLCASSRDGRGGTGELFFGEGSRLTVL.

V and J are TRBV28 and TRBJ1-5; 7 bases agree with TRBD1. V dropped 7 bases and J dropped 4; count of bases not matched to a gene: 10. This CDR3 contains 15 residues. From germline, CDR1 is MDHEN and CDR2 SYDVKM. The CDR3 DNA is TGTGCCAGCATCCAAAGAGGACAGGTAAATCAGCCCCAGCATTTT. Protein product: CASIQRGQVNQPQHF.

The chain couples TRBV29-1 to TRBJ2-2; the match to TRBD1 covers 9 bases. The V segment lost 6 bases and the J segment 5 bases; nucleotides outside the gene matches: 10. The CDR3 spans 15 residues. Germline lookup yields CDR1 SQVTM and CDR2 ANQGSEA. This CDR3 is CSVSSGQGRTGELFF. Here the CDR3 DNA reads TGCAGCGTCTCTTCGGGACAGGGAAGAACCGGGGAGCTGTTTTTT.

The chain carries TRBV2 and TRBJ1-4; weak D call: TRBD1 (6 bases). V lost 6 bases, J lost 8 bases, and 16 bases lay in between. The CDR3 extends over 14 amino acids. Germline CDR1 and CDR2: SNHLY and FYNNEI. The CDR3 DNA sequence: TGTGCCAGCAGATTTGACAGGACGTTCGAAAAACTGTTTTTT. It translates to CASRFDRTFEKLFF.

This sequence joins TRBV7-9 and TRBJ2-3; D possibly corresponds to TRBD2 (7 bases). Germline V CDR1 and CDR2: SEHNR, FQNEAQ (reference sequence). The CDR3 extends over 15 amino acids. V dropped 5 bases and J dropped 5 bases, with 17 bases sitting between them. The CDR3 loop reads CASSPTGGAVDTQYF. In DNA, the CDR3 is TGTGCCAGCAGCCCTACTGGGGGGGCGGTAGATACGCAGTATTTT.

V usage is TRBV7-2 and J usage is TRBJ1-6; D gene unclear. Germline CDR1 SGHTA, CDR2 FQGNSA. V lost 0 bases to trimming and J lost 6 bases, with 12 bases between them. The length of the CDR3 is 16 residues. CDR3 DNA: TGTGCCAGCAGCTTAGCGGTGAACAAGATTAATTCACCCCTCCACTTT. Translation: CASSLAVNKINSPLHF.

The gene calls are TRBV2 and TRBJ1-1; tentative D call: TRBD1 (5 bases). This CDR3 contains 14 residues. The ends were cut back, 5 bases at V and 3 bases at J, with 13 bases in the middle. The germline CDR1 and CDR2 sequences are SNHLY and FYNNEI. CDR3 sequence reads: CASSKAGSYTEAFF. Written as DNA, the CDR3 is TGTGCCAGCAGTAAGGCAGGGTCTTACACTGAAGCTTTCTTT.

V usage is TRBV4-1 and J usage is TRBJ2-4; tentative D call: TRBD2 (6 bases). The CDR3 spans 17 residues. Trimming removed 2 bases from V and 7 bases from J, with 21 bases in between. Looked up from germline, CDR1 is MGHRA and CDR2 is YSYEKL. CDR3 in DNA: TGCGCCAGCAGCCAATTACCCGGGGGAGGTCGGTTTAACATTCAGTACTTC. It translates to CASSQLPGGGRFNIQYF.

This clone was recorded a few times. The chain couples TRBV7-9 to TRBJ2-1; a possible D gene is TRBD1 (6 bases). The CDR3 extends over 14 amino acids. From germline, CDR1 is SEHNR and CDR2 FQNEAQ (reference sequence). V lost 6 bases and J lost 10, with 19 bases in between. As DNA, the CDR3 is TGTGCCAGCAGTTTGGGGGCAGGGTTAAGGGAGCAGTTCTTC. Residues: CASSLGAGLREQFF.

DNA for the CDR3: TGTGCCAGCAGCCCGGGGGAGAGGTTCTATGGCTACACCTTC. Translation gives CASSPGERFYGYTF. This chain uses TRBV9 with TRBJ1-2, with D perhaps matching TRBD1 (5 bases). The V gene lost 4 bases and the J gene lost 4 bases, with 14 bases spanning the gap. CDR1 SGDLS and CDR2 YYNGEE come from the germline V gene. The CDR3 length is 14 residues. Combining the CDR3 with reference TRBV9 and TRBJ1-2 gives the whole variable domain DSGVTQTPKHLITATGQRVTLRCSPRSGDLSVYWYQQSLDQGLQFLIQYYNGEERAKGNILERFSAQQFPDLHSELNLSSLELGDSALYFCASSPGERFYGYTFGSGTRLTVV.